These T cell receptor beta chains were read from a single sample in a study of blood T cell repertoires in COVID-19. Produced via immunoSEQ multiplex PCR; TCRdb's table is partial and in-frame only. Of over 150,000 clones in the sample, 83% were seen once. Sequencing was carried out using peripheral blood. These receptors were obtained from a woman in her seventies with COVID-19, enrolled during active disease. CDR3s include the opening cysteine and the closing phenylalanine or tryptophan. A D gene is named only where the DNA matches it firmly. Rows give clone size only sometimes, using once, few, many, or a class for an expanded clone.

d_gene: -; abundance: -; v_gene: TRBV9; j_gene: TRBJ2-1; CDR3aa: CASSVAPREHNEQFF
d_gene: TRBD1; abundance: few; v_gene: TRBV5-1; j_gene: TRBJ1-2; CDR3aa: CASSLARGANYGYTF
d_gene: TRBD1; abundance: -; v_gene: TRBV27; j_gene: TRBJ1-5; CDR3aa: CASSSRDRIRNQPQHF
d_gene: -; abundance: -; v_gene: TRBV30; j_gene: TRBJ1-5; CDR3aa: CAWSTLTGPQHF
d_gene: TRBD2; abundance: few; v_gene: TRBV6-6; j_gene: TRBJ2-5; CDR3aa: CASSLQTSAEETQYF
d_gene: -; abundance: -; v_gene: TRBV15; j_gene: TRBJ1-2; CDR3aa: CATSRERGSGYTF
d_gene: -; abundance: -; v_gene: TRBV11-3; j_gene: TRBJ2-2; CDR3aa: CASSLGGGGRAGELFF
d_gene: TRBD2; abundance: -; v_gene: TRBV28; j_gene: TRBJ2-7; CDR3aa: CASSLLGLAGGNEQYF
d_gene: TRBD2; abundance: -; v_gene: TRBV5-4; j_gene: TRBJ2-1; CDR3aa: CASSPAGVRYNEQFF
d_gene: TRBD1; abundance: -; v_gene: TRBV6-5; j_gene: TRBJ1-2; CDR3aa: CASRYQGVSGYTF
d_gene: TRBD2; abundance: -; v_gene: TRBV24-1; j_gene: TRBJ2-1; CDR3aa: CATSDLSGGTYNEQFF